A selection of T cell receptor beta chains follows, all from one sample in a study of Ad26.COV2.S vaccination and SARS-CoV-2 variants. TCRdb's copy holds only in-frame clones and misses some; the assay was immunoSEQ multiplex PCR. The sample includes approximately 280,000 clones, more than 70% seen only once; the top ten take around 3%. Sequencing was performed on peripheral blood, taken in a trial of Ad26.COV2.S vaccine versus placebo. Source of these receptors: a person between 18 and 59 years old who received the Ad26.COV2.S COVID-19 vaccine or a placebo. The CDR3 runs from the conserved cysteine through the conserved F or W. D genes are given only for firm matches. A row's size may be missing; if present it is once, few, many or a size class.

length: 15; D: TRBD1; size: .; J: TRBJ1-1; V: TRBV6-4; DNA: TGTGCCAGCAGTGATACGACAGGGGGGAACACTGAAGCTTTCTTT; CDR3: CASSDTTGGNTEAFF
length: 13; D: .; size: .; J: TRBJ1-1; V: TRBV19; DNA: TGTGCCAGTAGTATGTTTCAGAACACTGAAGCTTTCTTT; CDR3: CASSMFQNTEAFF
length: 12; D: .; size: .; J: TRBJ2-2; V: TRBV2; DNA: TGTGCCAGCAATGGCGGGACCCCGGAGCTGTTTTTT; CDR3: CASNGGTPELFF
length: 13; D: .; size: .; J: TRBJ1-1; V: TRBV6-6; DNA: TGTGCCAGCAGGTCCCGGGAGAACACTGAAGCTTTCTTT; CDR3: CASRSRENTEAFF
length: 11; D: .; size: .; J: TRBJ2-7; V: TRBV12-3/TRBV12-4; DNA: TGTGCCAGCAGCCTAATGTACGAGCAGTACTTC; CDR3: CASSLMYEQYF
length: 15; D: .; size: .; J: TRBJ2-7; V: TRBV9; DNA: TGTGCCAGCAGCGGCGATGAGGCCAAAGACTACGAGCAGTACTTC; CDR3: CASSGDEAKDYEQYF
length: 15; D: TRBD2; size: .; J: TRBJ2-1; V: TRBV5-4; DNA: TGTGCCAGCAGCCCGGGACTAGCGGTATACAATGAGCAGTTCTTC; CDR3: CASSPGLAVYNEQFF
length: 16; D: TRBD2; size: once; J: TRBJ2-7; V: TRBV3-1/TRBV3-2; DNA: TGTGCCAGCAGCCAAGCGGTCGGGGGGGCAACCTACGAGCAGTACTTC; CDR3: CASSQAVGGATYEQYF
length: 13; D: .; size: .; J: TRBJ2-1; V: TRBV4-2; DNA: TGTGCCAGCAGCCAAGAAGGGAGAAATGAGCAGTTCTTC; CDR3: CASSQEGRNEQFF
length: 9; D: .; size: few; J: TRBJ1-2; V: TRBV6-6; DNA: TGTGCCAGCAGCTCCACGGGGAGTTTC; CDR3: CASSSTGSF
length: 14; D: .; size: .; J: TRBJ1-2; V: TRBV19; DNA: TGTGCCAGCGAAAGTGGTACTTCAATCGGGGGCTACACCTTC; CDR3: CASESGTSIGGYTF
length: 15; D: .; size: .; J: TRBJ1-5; V: TRBV19; DNA: TGTGCCAGTACCATCCTTCGGGATAGCAATCAGCCCCAGCATTTT; CDR3: CASTILRDSNQPQHF
length: 14; D: .; size: .; J: TRBJ1-2; V: TRBV2; DNA: TGTGCCAGCAGTCGGCAGGGGTTAGCCTATGGCTACACCTTC; CDR3: CASSRQGLAYGYTF
length: 13; D: .; size: .; J: TRBJ2-4; V: TRBV19; DNA: TGTGCCAGTAGTACACAAATTAAAAACATTCAGTACTTC; CDR3: CASSTQIKNIQYF
length: 14; D: TRBD1; size: .; J: TRBJ1-2; V: TRBV5-6; DNA: TGTGCCAGCAGCGGGGACAGGGGAAGGAATGGCTACACCTTC; CDR3: CASSGDRGRNGYTF
length: 12; D: TRBD1; size: many; J: TRBJ1-4; V: TRBV2; DNA: TGTGCCAGCACAGGGGGGCATGAAAAACTGTTTTTT; CDR3: CASTGGHEKLFF
length: 14; D: TRBD1; size: .; J: TRBJ2-7; V: TRBV30; DNA: TGTGCCTGGGGGGACAGTCCTCTTTCCTACGAGCAGTACTTC; CDR3: CAWGDSPLSYEQYF
length: 15; D: .; size: .; J: TRBJ1-2; V: TRBV5-4; DNA: TGTGCCAGCAGCTTGCTTTTAGGGGGAATCTATGGCTACACCTTC; CDR3: CASSLLLGGIYGYTF
length: 15; D: TRBD2; size: .; J: TRBJ2-7; V: TRBV6-5; DNA: TGTGCCAGCAGTTCTGGGACTAGCGGGATTCGCGAGCAGTACTTC; CDR3: CASSSGTSGIREQYF
length: 15; D: TRBD1; size: .; J: TRBJ2-3; V: TRBV6-5; DNA: TGTGCCAGCAGTCGAACAGGGGGGAGGACAGATACGCAGTATTTT; CDR3: CASSRTGGRTDTQYF
length: 14; D: TRBD2; size: .; J: TRBJ2-5; V: TRBV5-1; DNA: TGCGCCAGTTACTCGGGAGGGCCAGGGGAGACCCAGTACTTC; CDR3: CASYSGGPGETQYF
length: 14; D: TRBD1; size: .; J: TRBJ1-6; V: TRBV2; DNA: TGTGCCAGCAGTGTCCCGGGACAGGTTTCACCCCTCCACTTT; CDR3: CASSVPGQVSPLHF
length: 15; D: .; size: .; J: TRBJ2-5; V: TRBV7-9; DNA: TGTGCCAGCAGTCCGGACAGACTGTACCAAGAGACCCAGTACTTC; CDR3: CASSPDRLYQETQYF
length: 15; D: TRBD1; size: .; J: TRBJ2-7; V: TRBV28; DNA: TGTGCCAGCAGGGGACAGGGAGCCTATTCCAACGAGCAGTACTTC; CDR3: CASRGQGAYSNEQYF
length: 14; D: .; size: .; J: TRBJ1-1; V: TRBV11-2; DNA: TGTGCCAGCAGCACCGCAGGGGTTGGCACTGAAGCTTTCTTT; CDR3: CASSTAGVGTEAFF
length: 14; D: TRBD1; size: .; J: TRBJ1-2; V: TRBV5-6; DNA: TGTGCCAGCAGTTTAATCCGGGACAGGGTGGGCTACACCTTC; CDR3: CASSLIRDRVGYTF
length: 11; D: .; size: .; J: TRBJ2-7; V: TRBV29-1; DNA: TGCAGCGGGGAGGAGGGTTACGAGCAGTACTTC; CDR3: CSGEEGYEQYF
length: 15; D: TRBD2; size: .; J: TRBJ2-2; V: TRBV5-4; DNA: TGTGCCAGCAGACCAGCGGGGGTGAACACCGGGGAGCTGTTTTTT; CDR3: CASRPAGVNTGELFF
length: 14; D: .; size: .; J: TRBJ1-2; V: TRBV6-5; DNA: TGTGCCAGCTATCGGGACCGAAGTGCTTATGGCTACACCTTC; CDR3: CASYRDRSAYGYTF
length: 13; D: .; size: .; J: TRBJ2-7; V: TRBV5-3; DNA: TGTGCCAGAAGCCCGACCGGCTCCTACGAGCAGTACTTC; CDR3: CARSPTGSYEQYF
length: 16; D: .; size: once; J: TRBJ2-6; V: TRBV5-1; DNA: TGCGCCAGCAGCGCCGGGCCGGGGGCTGGGGCCAACGTCCTGACTTTC; CDR3: CASSAGPGAGANVLTF
length: 16; D: .; size: .; J: TRBJ2-6; V: TRBV5-1; DNA: TGCGCCAGCAGCTTGGCGACGGGGCCTGGGGCCAACGTCCTGACTTTC; CDR3: CASSLATGPGANVLTF
length: 14; D: .; size: .; J: TRBJ2-7; V: TRBV7-8; DNA: TGTGCCAGCAGCCCATTTGGGGCTTTCGACGAGCAGTACTTC; CDR3: CASSPFGAFDEQYF
length: 16; D: TRBD2; size: .; J: TRBJ2-1; V: TRBV7-8; DNA: TGTGCCAGCAGCTTAGCGACTAGCCGCTCCTACAATGAGCAGTTCTTC; CDR3: CASSLATSRSYNEQFF
length: 15; D: TRBD2; size: .; J: TRBJ2-1; V: TRBV18; DNA: TGTGCCAGCTCGCCTGGGACTAGCGGGAGGGGTGAACAGTTCTTC; CDR3: CASSPGTSGRGEQFF
length: 16; D: TRBD1; size: .; J: TRBJ1-1; V: TRBV7-9; DNA: TGTGCCAGCAGCCCCCCTGGGGACAGGTTGAACACTGAAGCTTTCTTT; CDR3: CASSPPGDRLNTEAFF
length: 13; D: .; size: few; J: TRBJ2-7; V: TRBV30; DNA: TGTGCCTCCCTACGGGAGCCTACCTACGAGCAGTACTTC; CDR3: CASLREPTYEQYF
length: 15; D: TRBD1; size: .; J: TRBJ1-2; V: TRBV18; DNA: TGTGCCAGCTCACCTGGACAGGGCCGCACGAGTGGCTACACCTTC; CDR3: CASSPGQGRTSGYTF
length: 13; D: .; size: .; J: TRBJ1-2; V: TRBV6-5; DNA: TGTGCCAGCCTGGGACACCCATGGAATGGCTACACCTTC; CDR3: CASLGHPWNGYTF
length: 18; D: TRBD1; size: once; J: TRBJ1-2; V: TRBV27; DNA: TGTGCCAGCAGACCCCTCCCTTTAACAGGGGGCAGGACATATGGCTACACCTTC; CDR3: CASRPLPLTGGRTYGYTF
length: 14; D: .; size: .; J: TRBJ2-6; V: TRBV12-5; DNA: TGTGCTAGTGGTTTGGGTTCTGGGGCCAACGTCCTGACTTTC; CDR3: CASGLGSGANVLTF
length: 14; D: .; size: .; J: TRBJ1-1; V: TRBV9; DNA: TGTGCCAGCACCCCGCGGGTGCAGAGTACTGAAGCTTTCTTT; CDR3: CASTPRVQSTEAFF
length: 12; D: .; size: .; J: TRBJ1-5; V: TRBV10-3; DNA: TGTGCCATCAGTGAGGAATATCAGCCCCAGCATTTT; CDR3: CAISEEYQPQHF
length: 14; D: .; size: once; J: TRBJ2-1; V: TRBV6-4; DNA: TGTGCCACCAGGGGGGCTAGCTCCTACAATGAGCAGTTCTTC; CDR3: CATRGASSYNEQFF
length: 15; D: .; size: .; J: TRBJ2-5; V: TRBV6-5; DNA: TGTGCCAGCAGTTACTCTGGGCCAGATCAAGAGACCCAGTACTTC; CDR3: CASSYSGPDQETQYF
length: 13; D: .; size: .; J: TRBJ1-2; V: TRBV6-6; DNA: TGTGCCAGCAGTTCTAATACAGGGAATGGCTACACCTTC; CDR3: CASSSNTGNGYTF
length: 16; D: .; size: .; J: TRBJ2-1; V: TRBV5-4; DNA: TGTGCCAGCACACTCGGAGAGGCCAGGTCCTACAATGAGCAGTTCTTC; CDR3: CASTLGEARSYNEQFF
length: 15; D: .; size: .; J: TRBJ2-2; V: TRBV11-2; DNA: TGTGCCAGCAGCGCCCGCCGACAGAACACCGGGGAGCTGTTTTTT; CDR3: CASSARRQNTGELFF
length: 13; D: TRBD1; size: once; J: TRBJ2-5; V: TRBV30; DNA: TGTGCCTGTCGGGGACAGGGACAAGAGACCCAGTACTTC; CDR3: CACRGQGQETQYF
length: 14; D: .; size: .; J: TRBJ1-1; V: TRBV6-5; DNA: TGTGCCAGCAGTTACCAGTGGACGAACACTGAAGCTTTCTTT; CDR3: CASSYQWTNTEAFF
length: 15; D: .; size: .; J: TRBJ1-6; V: TRBV7-2; DNA: TGTGCCAGCAGCTTACGGGGGTGGGCGCAATCACCCCTCCACTTT; CDR3: CASSLRGWAQSPLHF